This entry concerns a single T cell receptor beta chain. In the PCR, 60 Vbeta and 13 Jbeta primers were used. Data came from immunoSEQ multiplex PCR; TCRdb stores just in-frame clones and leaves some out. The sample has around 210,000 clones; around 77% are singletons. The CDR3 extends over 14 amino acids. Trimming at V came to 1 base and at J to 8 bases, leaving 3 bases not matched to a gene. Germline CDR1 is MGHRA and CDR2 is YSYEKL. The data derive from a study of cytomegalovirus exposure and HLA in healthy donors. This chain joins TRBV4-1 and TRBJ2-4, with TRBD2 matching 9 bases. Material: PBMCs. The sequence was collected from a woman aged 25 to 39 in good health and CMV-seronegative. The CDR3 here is CASSQGTSEDIQYF. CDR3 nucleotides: TGCGCCAGCAGCCAAGGGACTAGCGAGGACATTCAGTACTTC.